The 31 T cell receptor beta chains presented below share a single source sample, sequenced in a study of blood T cells in healthy people across ages. The second PCR ran roughly 6 to 12 cycles with a sample-barcoded 5' primer and J-beta primers. Via MiXCR, TCRdb re-called the 5' RACE reads, giving one row per CDR3 protein. The profile covers 920,000 or so distinct CDR3 sequences, with 35% to 55% appearing a single time and approximately 20% taken by the ten largest. Sequencing was carried out using blood. The receptor source for this set is a woman aged 60-70 years in good health.

V usage is TRBV10-3 and J usage is TRBJ2-1, with 12 bases that match TRBD2. Germline trimming cut 4 bases from V and 8 bases from J; bases unmatched to any gene: 6. Germline loops: CDR1 ENHRY, CDR2 SYGVKD. The CDR3 sequence is 15 residues long. The CDR3 region has the DNA TGTGCCATCAGTGGTAAGACTAGCGGGAGCCATGAGCAGTTCTTC. Amino acids: CAISGKTSGSHEQFF.

This clonotype was counted only a few times. The genes are TRBV29-1 and TRBJ2-3, with 11 bases fitting TRBD2. V lost 6 bases to trimming and J lost 4 bases; unmatched junction nucleotides: 12. This CDR3 has 16 amino acids. Germline V gene sequence: CDR1 SQVTM, CDR2 ANQGSEA. CDR3 loop: CSVITLSGRDSDTQYF. The CDR3 bases are TGCAGCGTGATAACGCTTAGCGGGAGGGACTCAGATACGCAGTATTTT.

The J gene is TRBJ2-3, the V gene TRBV9; D might be TRBD2 (6 bases). The V and J ends lost 0 bases and 4 bases respectively, with 15 bases between them. Germline CDR1 SGDLS, CDR2 YYNGEE. The length of the CDR3 is 16 residues. The CDR3 DNA is TGTGCCAGCAGCGTAGGGGCGGGCGGGGTCTCAGATACGCAGTATTTT. Protein: CASSVGAGGVSDTQYF.

This chain uses TRBV5-1 with TRBJ2-4; D ambiguous. The DNA end is a closer match to TRBJ2-7, so the J assignment may be wrong. CDR1 and CDR2 (germline): SGHRS, YFSETQ. CDR3 length equals 14 residues. Here the CDR3 DNA reads TGCGCCAGCAGCTTGATGGCGGTTTACTACGAGCAGTACTTC. Protein: CASSLMAVYYEQYF.

This chain joins TRBV29-1 and TRBJ1-1; no reliable D call. The V end lost 5 bases, the J end lost 4 bases, and 8 bases lay between the germline ends. CDR3 length: 11 amino acids. Per the germline V gene, CDR1 is SQVTM and CDR2 is ANQGSEA. CDR3 in amino acids: CSVIGITEAFF. The DNA for the CDR3 is TGCAGCGTTATAGGGATCACTGAAGCTTTCTTT.

This clonotype was found many times. The chain recombines TRBV4-2 with TRBJ2-5; 8 nucleotides match TRBD1. Germline V gene data show CDR1 as LGHNA and CDR2 as YNFKEQ. Trimming cost V 1 base and J 5 bases; bases outside gene matches: 6. The CDR3 contains 15 residues. CDR3 DNA sequence: TGTGCCAGCAGCCAAGGGACAGGGTCGGCGGAGACCCAGTACTTC. Encoded protein: CASSQGTGSAETQYF.

The V and J genes are TRBV7-3 and TRBJ2-3; TRBD1 matches 9 bases. Germline CDR1 is SGHTA and CDR2 is FQGTGA. CDR3 length: 17 residues. J lost 4 bases, V lost 3 bases, and 11 bases had no gene match. The CDR3 reads CASSFLAGTGSSDTQYF. CDR3 DNA: TGTGCCAGCAGCTTTCTGGCCGGGACAGGGTCCTCAGATACGCAGTATTTT.

V usage is TRBV20-1 and J usage is TRBJ2-5; D perhaps matches TRBD1 (5 bases). V was trimmed by 4 bases and J by 2 bases, leaving 14 bases between them. CDR1 and CDR2 (germline): DFQATT, SNEGSKA (reference sequence). The CDR3 has 14 amino acids. Written as DNA, the CDR3 is TGCAGTGCTAATCGTCGGCAGGGTCAAGAGACCCAGTACTTC. Protein product: CSANRRQGQETQYF.

This clonotype was seen a few times. As DNA, the CDR3 is TGCGCCAGCAGCTTTACACTTCGACAGGGTTTCGGAGGTGAAAAACTGTTTTTT. It yields the protein CASSFTLRQGFGGEKLFF. V gene TRBV5-1 combines with J gene TRBJ1-4, with TRBD1 identical over 7 bases. This CDR3 comprises 18 residues. V shed 2 bases and J 7 bases; nucleotides not matched to a gene: 17. Germline loops: CDR1 SGHRS, CDR2 YFSETQ.

The gene calls are TRBV3-1 and TRBJ1-6; D not resolved. The CDR3 is 14 amino acids. V was shortened by 2 bases and J by 7 bases, with 9 bases between the two germline ends. The germline V gene encodes CDR1 LGHDT and CDR2 YNNKEL (reference sequence). The CDR3: CASSQSTRNSPLHF. The CDR3 nucleotides read TGTGCCAGCAGCCAATCGACCCGAAATTCACCCCTCCACTTT.

This clonotype was seen many times. The chain uses TRBV6-1 and TRBJ2-7; D call uncertain. Trimming removed 3 bases from V and 7 bases from J, with 7 bases in between. The germline V gene encodes CDR1 MNHNS and CDR2 SASEGT. The CDR3 runs to 11 residues. The CDR3 DNA reads as TGTGCCAGCAGTGACTACAATGAGCAGTACTTC. As protein: CASSDYNEQYF.

The chain couples TRBV5-1 to TRBJ2-7; 7 bases align to TRBD1. V lost 4 bases to trimming and J lost 7 bases; unmatched junction nucleotides: 8. The CDR3 length is 13 residues. CDR1 is SGHRS and CDR2 is YFSETQ in the germline V gene. CDR3 region: CASSRGQSSEQYF. CDR3 DNA sequence: TGCGCCAGCAGCCGGGGACAGTCTAGTGAGCAGTACTTC.

V gene TRBV25-1 combines with J gene TRBJ2-7; no firm D call. The V and J ends lost 8 bases and 1 base respectively, with 12 bases between them. The CDR3 is 13 residues long. Germline CDR1 reads MGHDK; CDR2 reads SYGVNS. This CDR3 is CASQGRTSYEQYF. The DNA for the CDR3 is TGTGCCAGCCAAGGACGTACGTCCTACGAGCAGTACTTC.

This clonotype occurred a few times. The rearrangement joins TRBV6-1 to TRBJ2-4; D call uncertain. Looked up from germline, CDR1 is MNHNS and CDR2 is SASEGT. With 10 bases removed from V and 0 bases from J, the gap between germline ends came to 4 bases. There are 11 residues in the CDR3. The CDR3, as DNA: TGTGCCACCACAGCCAAAAACATTCAGTACTTC. Amino acid sequence: CATTAKNIQYF.

Notes on this clonotype: This clone may be a read error of a much larger clone one base away. The chain carries TRBV5-6 and TRBJ2-4; D remains unclear. The CDR3 has 16 residues. Trimming took 4 bases from V and 2 from J, leaving 16 bases between them. CDR1 is SGHDT and CDR2 is YYEEEE in the germline V gene. In nucleotides, the CDR3 is TGTGCCAGCAGCGTTTTCAGGTCACAAACCAAAAACATTCAGTACTTC. This translates into CASSVFRSQTKNIQYF.

This chain joins TRBV20-1 and TRBJ2-1, with a weak D call TRBD2 (5 bases). V was trimmed by 4 bases and J by 6 bases, leaving 13 bases between them. The CDR3 sequence is 13 residues long. Germline lookup yields CDR1 DFQATT and CDR2 SNEGSKA (reference sequence). The CDR3 loop is CSATRASFNEQFF. The CDR3 nucleotides read TGCAGTGCTACTAGGGCTAGCTTCAATGAGCAGTTCTTC.

This chain links TRBV20-1 with TRBJ2-2, with TRBD1 as a possible D gene (6 bases). V was pared by 0 bases and J by 0 bases, with 14 bases between. Germline CDR1 and CDR2: DFQATT and SNEGSKA (reference sequence). This CDR3 region has 17 residues. The CDR3 nucleotides are TGCAGTGCTAGAGACCCCACAGGGCCCCCGAACACCGGGGAGCTGTTTTTT. Translation gives CSARDPTGPPNTGELFF.

The gene calls are TRBV4-1 and TRBJ1-4, with D hard to call. This CDR3 is 14 amino acids long. Germline CDR1 and CDR2: MGHRA and YSYEKL. V lost 1 base, J lost 7 bases, and 10 bases lay in between. CDR3 DNA sequence: TGCGCCAGCAGCCAAGTGAGTCTTCGTGAAAAACTGTTTTTT. Its protein is CASSQVSLREKLFF.

The V gene is TRBV20-1, the J gene TRBJ2-3; TRBD1 matches 7 bases. Per germline, CDR1 DFQATT and CDR2 SNEGSKA (reference sequence). This CDR3 has 15 amino acids. V lost 5 bases to trimming and J lost 1 base; unmatched junction nucleotides: 9. CDR3 amino acids: CSAPTRTGGTDTQYF. As DNA, the CDR3 is TGCAGTGCTCCTACCCGTACAGGGGGCACAGATACGCAGTATTTT.

V is TRBV3-1 and J is TRBJ2-4; TRBD2 matches 7 bases. V trimming: 0 bases; J trimming: 2 bases; junction bases outside the gene matches: 13. Germline CDR1 reads LGHDT; CDR2 reads YNNKEL (reference sequence). The CDR3 is 19 residues long. CDR3 in amino acids: CASSQDTLAARSTKNIQYF. In nucleotides, the CDR3 is TGTGCCAGCAGCCAAGATACGCTAGCGGCGAGGTCGACCAAAAACATTCAGTACTTC.

V gene TRBV4-2 combines with J gene TRBJ2-4, with unresolved D. The assigned J gene may be wrong: the sequence end matches TRBJ2-7 better. CDR1 LGHNA and CDR2 YNFKEQ come from the germline V gene. CDR3 length equals 18 residues. CDR3 sequence: CASSQLGGPGGVANEQYF. In DNA, the CDR3 is TGTGCCAGCAGCCAATTAGGTGGCCCGGGTGGCGTCGCGAACGAGCAGTACTTC.

In its sample, this clonotype was seen many times. This chain links TRBV4-1 with TRBJ2-5; 7 nucleotides align to TRBD1. The junction had 9 bases not matched to a gene; V was cut back by 1 base and J by 1 base. The germline V gene encodes CDR1 MGHRA and CDR2 YSYEKL. The CDR3 has 17 amino acids. As DNA, the CDR3 is TGCGCCAGCAGCCAAGGCGTCAGGGGGTGGATCCAAGAGACCCAGTACTTC. Its protein product is CASSQGVRGWIQETQYF.

This clonotype was seen more than once but under ten times. The chain links TRBV20-1 to TRBJ2-1; possibly TRBD2 for D (6 bases). V lost 6 bases and J lost 4, with 16 bases in between. This CDR3 region has 14 residues. Germline V gene data show CDR1 as DFQATT and CDR2 as SNEGSKA (reference sequence). DNA for the CDR3: TGCAGTGCAATGATGGAGGGCCATTACAATGAGCAGTTCTTC. Protein: CSAMMEGHYNEQFF.

The chain is built from TRBV27 and TRBJ2-1; 7 bases match TRBD2. Germline V gives CDR1 MNHEY, CDR2 SMNVEV (reference sequence). This CDR3 has 15 amino acids. V shed 6 bases, J shed 3 bases, and the junction held 8 bases outside the gene matches. Here the CDR3 reads CASSPGTTNYNEQFF. For the CDR3, the DNA is TGTGCCAGCAGCCCCGGGACTACTAACTACAATGAGCAGTTCTTC.

This clonotype was detected once. The rearrangement joins TRBV28 to TRBJ1-5; D ambiguous. The CDR3 runs 15 residues. CDR1 MDHEN and CDR2 SYDVKM come from the germline V gene. V was cut by 4 bases and J by 3 bases, with 13 bases left in between. For the CDR3, the DNA is TGTGCCAGCAGTTCCCCCTCCCAAGACAATCAGCCCCAGCATTTT. Protein product: CASSSPSQDNQPQHF. Drawing the rest from reference TRBV28 and TRBJ1-5, the complete variable domain is DVKVTQSSRYLVKRTGEKVFLECVQDMDHENMFWYRQDPGLGLRLIYFSYDVKMKEKGDIPEGYSVSREKKERFSLILESASTNQTSMYLCASSSPSQDNQPQHFGDGTRLSIL.

Here the CDR3 reads CASSLTVGQAYEQYF. The CDR3 region has the DNA TGCGCCAGCAGCTTGACCGTGGGACAGGCCTACGAGCAGTACTTC. V usage is TRBV5-1 and J usage is TRBJ2-7; 8 nucleotides match TRBD1. CDR1 is SGHRS and CDR2 is YFSETQ in the germline V gene. This CDR3 is built from 15 residues. V shed 1 base and J 2 bases; nucleotides not matched to a gene: 5.

The chain's CDR3 is CASSQVGQGHWYQETQYF. For the CDR3, the DNA is TGTGCCAGCAGCCAAGTCGGCCAGGGACACTGGTACCAAGAGACCCAGTACTTC. This rearrangement joins TRBV3-1 to TRBJ2-5, with D possibly TRBD1 on 6 matching bases. V shed 1 base and J shed 0 bases, with 18 bases lying between them. Looked up from germline, CDR1 is LGHDT and CDR2 is YNNKEL (reference sequence). This CDR3 is 18 amino acids long.

This clonotype was found a few times. The chain employs TRBV20-1 and TRBJ2-5; D remains unclear. V was clipped by 5 bases and J by 0 bases, with 22 bases between them. CDR1 is DFQATT, CDR2 SNEGSKA, per germline (reference sequence). CDR3 size: 17 residues. The CDR3 protein is CSAHQSRAIQYQETQYF. DNA of the CDR3: TGCAGTGCTCACCAGTCCCGGGCAATCCAGTACCAAGAGACCCAGTACTTC.

The chain is built from TRBV20-1 and TRBJ2-7; D call uncertain. Germline V gives CDR1 DFQATT, CDR2 SNEGSKA (reference sequence). The CDR3 contains 12 residues. The CDR3 loop reads CSSPAASYEQYF. The CDR3 DNA sequence: TGCAGCAGCCCCGCGGCCTCCTACGAGCAGTACTTC.

The CDR3 nucleotides read TGTGCCAGCAGTTACTTGGGACTCCGACAAGAGACCCAGTACTTC. Its protein product is CASSYLGLRQETQYF. This rearrangement joins TRBV6-2 or TRBV6-3 to TRBJ2-5, with a tentative D call TRBD2 (6 bases). The germline CDR1 and CDR2 sequences are MNHEY and SVGEGT. This CDR3 spans 15 amino acids. The V end was cut by 1 base, the J end by 2 bases, with 11 bases between.

This rearrangement joins TRBV6-5 to TRBJ2-1, with TRBD1 matching 8 bases. CDR3 length equals 13 residues. J was trimmed by 5 bases and V by 6 bases; bases with no gene match: 3. CDR1 and CDR2 (germline): MNHEY, SVGAGI. CDR3 DNA sequence: TGTGCCAGCAGGCAGGGGGCCCACAATGAGCAGTTCTTC. Protein: CASRQGAHNEQFF.